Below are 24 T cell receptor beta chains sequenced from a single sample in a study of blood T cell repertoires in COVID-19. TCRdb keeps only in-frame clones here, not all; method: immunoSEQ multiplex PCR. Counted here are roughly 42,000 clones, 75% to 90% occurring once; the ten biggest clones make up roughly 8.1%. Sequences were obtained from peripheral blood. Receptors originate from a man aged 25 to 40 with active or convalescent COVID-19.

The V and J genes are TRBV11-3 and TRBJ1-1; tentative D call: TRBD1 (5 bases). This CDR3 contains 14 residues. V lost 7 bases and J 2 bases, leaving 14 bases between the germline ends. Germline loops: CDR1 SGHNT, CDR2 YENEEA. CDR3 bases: TGTGCCAGCATCCGAGGGACTGGAAACACTGAAGCTTTCTTT. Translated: CASIRGTGNTEAFF.

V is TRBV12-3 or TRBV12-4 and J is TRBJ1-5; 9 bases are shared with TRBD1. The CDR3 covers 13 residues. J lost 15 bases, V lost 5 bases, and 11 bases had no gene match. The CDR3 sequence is CASSPLQGALRHF. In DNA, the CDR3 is TGTGCCAGCAGTCCTTTACAGGGGGCGCTTAGGCATTTT.

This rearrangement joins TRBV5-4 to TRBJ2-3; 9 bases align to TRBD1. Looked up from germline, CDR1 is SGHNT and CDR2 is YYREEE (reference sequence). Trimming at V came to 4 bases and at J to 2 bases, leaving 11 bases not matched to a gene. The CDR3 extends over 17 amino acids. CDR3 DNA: TGTGCCAGCAGCACAGACGTCGGGACAGGGACCACAGATACGCAGTATTTT. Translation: CASSTDVGTGTTDTQYF.

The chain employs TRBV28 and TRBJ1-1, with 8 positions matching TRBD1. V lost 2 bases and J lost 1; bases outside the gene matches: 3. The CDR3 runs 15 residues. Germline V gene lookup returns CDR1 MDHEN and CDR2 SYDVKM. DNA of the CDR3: TGTGCCAGCAGTTTAGGAGGACAGGGGAACACTGAAGCTTTCTTT. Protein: CASSLGGQGNTEAFF.

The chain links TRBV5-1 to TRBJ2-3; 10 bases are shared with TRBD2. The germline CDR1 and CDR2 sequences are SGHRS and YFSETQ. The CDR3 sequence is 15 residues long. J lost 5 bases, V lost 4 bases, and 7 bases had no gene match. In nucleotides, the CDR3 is TGCGCCAGCAGCCTTAGCGGGGGGTCCAGAGATACGCAGTATTTT. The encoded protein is CASSLSGGSRDTQYF.

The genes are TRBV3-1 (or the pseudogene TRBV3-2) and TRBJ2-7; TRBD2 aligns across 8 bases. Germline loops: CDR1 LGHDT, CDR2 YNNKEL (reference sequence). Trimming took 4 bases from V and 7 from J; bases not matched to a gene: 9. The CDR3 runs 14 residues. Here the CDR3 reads CASSPTGGALEQYV. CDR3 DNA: TGTGCCAGCAGCCCCACGGGGGGGGCTTTGGAGCAGTACGTC.

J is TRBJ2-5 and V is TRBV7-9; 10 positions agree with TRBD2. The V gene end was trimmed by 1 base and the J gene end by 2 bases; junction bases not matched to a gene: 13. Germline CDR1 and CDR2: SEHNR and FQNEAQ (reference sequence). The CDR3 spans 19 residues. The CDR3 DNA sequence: TGTGCCAGCAGCTTAGGCGAGCGGGAGGGCCTGCGAAGTCAAGAGACCCAGTACTTC. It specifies CASSLGEREGLRSQETQYF.

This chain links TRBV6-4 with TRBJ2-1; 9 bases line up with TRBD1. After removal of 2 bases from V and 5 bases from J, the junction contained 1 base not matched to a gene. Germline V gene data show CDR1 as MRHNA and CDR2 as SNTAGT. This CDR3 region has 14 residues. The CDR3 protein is CASSDGTGHNEQFF. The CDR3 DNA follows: TGTGCCAGCAGTGACGGGACAGGGCACAATGAGCAGTTCTTC.

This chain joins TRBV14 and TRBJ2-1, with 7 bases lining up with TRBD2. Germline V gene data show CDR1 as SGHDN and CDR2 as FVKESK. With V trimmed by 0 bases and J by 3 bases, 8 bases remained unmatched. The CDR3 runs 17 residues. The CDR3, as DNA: TGTGCCAGCAGCCAAGATCCCTGGGGACTATACTACAATGAGCAGTTCTTC. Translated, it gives CASSQDPWGLYYNEQFF.

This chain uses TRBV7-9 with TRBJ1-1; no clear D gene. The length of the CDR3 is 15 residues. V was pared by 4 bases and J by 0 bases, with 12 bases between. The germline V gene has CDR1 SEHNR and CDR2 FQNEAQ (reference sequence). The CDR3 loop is CASSSTAGMNTEAFF. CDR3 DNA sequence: TGTGCCAGCAGCTCAACTGCAGGAATGAACACTGAAGCTTTCTTT.

CDR3: CASKGLAGDYNEQFF. CDR3 bases: TGCGCCAGCAAGGGGCTAGCGGGAGATTACAATGAGCAGTTCTTC. The chain combines TRBV10-2 with TRBJ2-1; 10 nucleotides align to TRBD2. CDR1 and CDR2 from the germline V gene are WSHSY and SAAADI. The CDR3 extends over 15 amino acids. The V and J ends lost 7 bases and 4 bases, in that order; junction bases with no gene match: 7.

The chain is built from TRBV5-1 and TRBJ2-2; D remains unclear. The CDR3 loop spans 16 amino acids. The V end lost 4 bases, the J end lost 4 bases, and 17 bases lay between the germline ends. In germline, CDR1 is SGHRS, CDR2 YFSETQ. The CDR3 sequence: CASSSTYLRSTGELFF. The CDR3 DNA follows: TGCGCCAGCAGCAGTACCTATCTCAGGTCCACCGGGGAGCTGTTTTTT.

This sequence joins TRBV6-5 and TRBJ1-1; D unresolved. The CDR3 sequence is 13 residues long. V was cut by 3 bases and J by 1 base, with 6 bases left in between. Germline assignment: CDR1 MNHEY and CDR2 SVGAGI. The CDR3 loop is CASSYSRNTEAFF. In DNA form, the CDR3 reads TGTGCCAGCAGTTATAGTAGGAACACTGAAGCTTTCTTT.

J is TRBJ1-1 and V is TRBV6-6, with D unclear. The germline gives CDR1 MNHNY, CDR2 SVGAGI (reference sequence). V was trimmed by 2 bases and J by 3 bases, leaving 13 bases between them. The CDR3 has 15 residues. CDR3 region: CASSYPAAEDTEAFF. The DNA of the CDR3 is TGTGCCAGCAGTTACCCCGCGGCGGAAGACACTGAAGCTTTCTTT.

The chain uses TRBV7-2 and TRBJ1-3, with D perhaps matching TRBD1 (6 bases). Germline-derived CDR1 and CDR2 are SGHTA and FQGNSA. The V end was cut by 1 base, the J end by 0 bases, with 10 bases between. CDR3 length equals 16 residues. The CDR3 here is CASSLGGPPSGNTIYF. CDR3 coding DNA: TGTGCCAGCAGCTTAGGGGGGCCACCCTCTGGAAACACCATATATTTT. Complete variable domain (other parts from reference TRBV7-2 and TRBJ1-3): GAGVSQSPSNKVTEKGKDVELRCDPISGHTALYWYRQSLGQGLEFLIYFQGNSAPDKSGLPSDRFSAERTGGSVSTLTIQRTQQEDSAVYLCASSLGGPPSGNTIYFGEGSWLTVV.

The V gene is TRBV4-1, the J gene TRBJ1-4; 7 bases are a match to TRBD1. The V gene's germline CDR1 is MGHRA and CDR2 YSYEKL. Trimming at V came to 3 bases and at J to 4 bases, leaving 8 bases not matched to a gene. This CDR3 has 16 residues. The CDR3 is CASSHGEGASNEKLFF. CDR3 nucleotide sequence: TGCGCCAGCAGCCACGGTGAGGGGGCGAGTAATGAAAAACTGTTTTTT.

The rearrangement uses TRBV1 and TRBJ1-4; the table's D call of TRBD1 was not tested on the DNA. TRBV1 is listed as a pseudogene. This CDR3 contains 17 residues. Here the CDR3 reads CTSSQEARGGTNEKLFF. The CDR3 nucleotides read TGCACCAGCAGCCAAGAAGCCCGAGGGGGCACTAATGAAAAACTGTTTTTT.

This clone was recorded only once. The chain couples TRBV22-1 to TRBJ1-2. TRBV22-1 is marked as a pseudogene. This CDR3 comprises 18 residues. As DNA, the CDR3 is TGTCCTGGGAGCCCTCGGGACTTCGTACCCATAGCTAACTATGGCTACACCTTC. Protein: CPGSPRDFVPIANYGYTF.

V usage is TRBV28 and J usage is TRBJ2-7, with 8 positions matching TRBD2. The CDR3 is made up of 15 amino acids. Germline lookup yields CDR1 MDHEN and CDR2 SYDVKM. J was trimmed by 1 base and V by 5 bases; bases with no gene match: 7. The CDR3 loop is CASSRSGKASYEQYV. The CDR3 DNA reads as TGTGCCAGCAGTCGTAGCGGGAAGGCTTCCTACGAGCAGTACGTC.

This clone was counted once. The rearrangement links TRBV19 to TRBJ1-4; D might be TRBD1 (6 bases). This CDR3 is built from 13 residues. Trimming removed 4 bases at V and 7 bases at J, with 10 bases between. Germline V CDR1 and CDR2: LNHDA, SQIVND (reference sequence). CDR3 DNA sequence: TGTGCCAGTAGTAACATCAGGGGTGAAAAACTGTTTTTT. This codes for CASSNIRGEKLFF.

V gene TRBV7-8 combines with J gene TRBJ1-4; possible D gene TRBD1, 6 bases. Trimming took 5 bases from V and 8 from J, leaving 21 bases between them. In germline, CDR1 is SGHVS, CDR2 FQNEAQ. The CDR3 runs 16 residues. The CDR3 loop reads CASSRAVNREVEKLFF. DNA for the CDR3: TGTGCCAGCAGCAGAGCGGTTAACAGGGAAGTAGAAAAACTGTTTTTT.

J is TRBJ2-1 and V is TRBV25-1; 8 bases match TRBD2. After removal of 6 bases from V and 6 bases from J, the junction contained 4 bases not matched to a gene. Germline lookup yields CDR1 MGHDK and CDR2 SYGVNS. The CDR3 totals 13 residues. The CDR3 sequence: CASRVGLANEQFF. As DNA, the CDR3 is TGTGCCAGCAGGGTTGGACTAGCCAATGAGCAGTTCTTC.

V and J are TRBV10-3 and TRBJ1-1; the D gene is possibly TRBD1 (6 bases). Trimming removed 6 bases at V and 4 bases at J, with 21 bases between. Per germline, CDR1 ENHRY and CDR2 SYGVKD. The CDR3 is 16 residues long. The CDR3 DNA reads TGTGCCATCAGCGCCGACTCAGGGGTCGGGTTCACTGAAGCTTTCTTT. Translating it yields CAISADSGVGFTEAFF.

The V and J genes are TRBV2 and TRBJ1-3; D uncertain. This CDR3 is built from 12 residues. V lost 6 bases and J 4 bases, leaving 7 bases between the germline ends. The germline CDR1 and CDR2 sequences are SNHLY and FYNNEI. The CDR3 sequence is CASSQFGNTIYF. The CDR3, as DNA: TGTGCCAGCAGCCAGTTCGGAAACACCATATATTTT.